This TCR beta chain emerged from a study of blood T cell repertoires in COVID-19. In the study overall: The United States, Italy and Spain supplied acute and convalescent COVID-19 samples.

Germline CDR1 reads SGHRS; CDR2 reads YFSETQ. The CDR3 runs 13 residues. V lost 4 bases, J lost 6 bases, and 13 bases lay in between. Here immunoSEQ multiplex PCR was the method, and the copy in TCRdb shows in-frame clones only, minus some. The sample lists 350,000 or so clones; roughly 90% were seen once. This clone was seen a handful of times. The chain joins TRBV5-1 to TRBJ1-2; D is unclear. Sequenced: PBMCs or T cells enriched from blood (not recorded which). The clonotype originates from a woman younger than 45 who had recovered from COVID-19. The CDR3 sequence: CASSPAGLNGYTF. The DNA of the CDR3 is TGCGCCAGCAGCCCCGCAGGCCTCAATGGCTACACCTTC. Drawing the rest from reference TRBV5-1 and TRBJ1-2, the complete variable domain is KAGVTQTPRYLIKTRGQQVTLSCSPISGHRSVSWYQQTPGQGLQFLFEYFSETQRNKGNFPGRFSGRQFSNSRSEMNVSTLELGDSALYLCASSPAGLNGYTFGSGTRLTVV.